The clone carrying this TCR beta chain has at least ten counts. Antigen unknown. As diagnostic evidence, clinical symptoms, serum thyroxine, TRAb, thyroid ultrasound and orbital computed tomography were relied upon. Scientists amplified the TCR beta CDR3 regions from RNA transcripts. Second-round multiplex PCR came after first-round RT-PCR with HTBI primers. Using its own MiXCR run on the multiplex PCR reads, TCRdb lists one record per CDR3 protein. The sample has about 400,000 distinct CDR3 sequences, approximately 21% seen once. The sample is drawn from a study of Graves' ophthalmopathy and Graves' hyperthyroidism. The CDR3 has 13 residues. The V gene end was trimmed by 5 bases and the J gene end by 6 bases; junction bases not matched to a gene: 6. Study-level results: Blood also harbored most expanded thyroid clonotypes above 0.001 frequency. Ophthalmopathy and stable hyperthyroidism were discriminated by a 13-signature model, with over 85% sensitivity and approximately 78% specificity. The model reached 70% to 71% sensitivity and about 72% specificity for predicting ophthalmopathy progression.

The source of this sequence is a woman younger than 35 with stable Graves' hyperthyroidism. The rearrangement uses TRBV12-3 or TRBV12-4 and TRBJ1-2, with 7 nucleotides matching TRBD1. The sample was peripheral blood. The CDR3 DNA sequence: TGTGCCAGCAGTGTTTCCCAGGGGGATGGCTACACCTTC. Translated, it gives CASSVSQGDGYTF.